One and the same sample provided the 28 T cell receptor beta chains below, sequenced in a study of response to subunit inactivated influenza vaccine. TCRdb ran MiXCR on the RT-PCR reads and lists one entry per CDR3 protein. The sample contains hundreds of thousands of distinct CDR3 sequences, 10% to 15% of which appear only once. Source: PBMCs from blood, taken on the day of vaccination. These receptors were obtained from a middle-aged man who received an inactivated influenza vaccine.

V usage is TRBV5-1 and J usage is TRBJ2-7; TRBD1 agrees at 9 bases. The CDR3 is 15 amino acids. Germline CDR1 reads SGHRS; CDR2 reads YFSETQ. J gave up 4 bases and V 4 bases, and 9 bases lay outside the gene matches. CDR3: CASSPSGTGFYEQYF. Here the CDR3 DNA reads TGCGCCAGCAGCCCTTCCGGGACAGGGTTTTACGAGCAGTACTTC. Looking up the rest from reference TRBV5-1 and TRBJ2-7 gives the full variable domain: KAGVTQTPRYLIKTRGQQVTLSCSPISGHRSVSWYQQTPGQGLQFLFEYFSETQRNKGNFPGRFSGRQFSNSRSEMNVSTLELGDSALYLCASSPSGTGFYEQYFGPGTRLTVT.

This clonotype was counted between two and nine times. V is TRBV9 and J is TRBJ2-3; the D gene could be TRBD1 or TRBD2 (7 bases each). This CDR3 is built from 13 residues. CDR1 is SGDLS, CDR2 YYNGEE, per germline. Deletions cut 3 bases from V and 5 bases from J, with 10 bases between. CDR3 in DNA: TGTGCCAGCAGCGAGCGGGACAGAGATACGCAGTATTTT. Residues: CASSERDRDTQYF.

This chain joins TRBV5-1 and TRBJ2-3; D perhaps matches TRBD2 (5 bases). Germline CDR1 is SGHRS and CDR2 is YFSETQ. The CDR3 runs 13 residues. Trimming took 4 bases from V and 5 from J, leaving 11 bases between them. In DNA, the CDR3 is TGCGCCAGCAGCAGAAACGAGGGAGATACGCAGTATTTT. This codes for CASSRNEGDTQYF.

This clonotype was observed at least ten times. One end of the junction fails to match germline, which may point to a read error. The DNA for the CDR3 is TGCGCCAGCAGCCCGGGAGCCGGGGAGCTGTTTTTT. Translated, it gives CASSPGAGELFF. The chain is built from TRBV12-3 or TRBV12-4 and TRBJ2-2; possible D gene TRBD2, 6 bases. This CDR3 comprises 12 residues.

This clonotype was detected only a few times. The chain employs TRBV20-1 and TRBJ2-4, with D possibly matching TRBD2 (6 bases). CDR3 length: 10 amino acids. Trimming left V 7 bases short and J 8 bases short, with 9 bases between. CDR1 DFQATT and CDR2 SNEGSKA come from the germline V gene (reference sequence). The CDR3 is CSVLAHIQYF. For the CDR3, the DNA is TGCAGTGTCCTAGCGCACATTCAGTACTTC.

This clonotype was detected only a few times. The CDR3 DNA sequence: TGTGCCAGCCGAAATCCCCCCGGGACAGCTAACGAGCAGTACTTC. Its translation: CASRNPPGTANEQYF. The V gene is TRBV6-2 or TRBV6-3, the J gene TRBJ2-7, with 7 bases matching TRBD1. Germline V gene data show CDR1 as MNHEY and CDR2 as SVGEGT. The V and J ends lost 8 bases and 5 bases, in that order; junction bases with no gene match: 15. The CDR3 runs to 15 residues.

The chain recombines TRBV20-1 with TRBJ2-7; TRBD1 matches at 8 bases. V was clipped by 1 base and J by 2 bases; unmatched bases: 7. This CDR3 region has 15 residues. Germline V gene data show CDR1 as DFQATT and CDR2 as SNEGSKA (reference sequence). CDR3 DNA sequence: TGCAGTGCTAGAGGAGGACAGGGCGTAGCCTACGAGCAGTACTTC. This translates into CSARGGQGVAYEQYF.

The chain recombines TRBV29-1 with TRBJ2-1, with 7 nucleotides matching TRBD2. CDR3 length equals 11 residues. Germline V CDR1 and CDR2: SQVTM, ANQGSEA. The ends lost 5 bases at V and 13 bases at J; junction bases unmatched: 8. CDR3 in DNA: TGCAGCGTTCGGGGGGAAGCGACACAGTTCTTC. Its protein product is CSVRGEATQFF.

The sample holds many counts of this clonotype. The V and J genes are TRBV6-5 and TRBJ2-7; 7 bases are shared with TRBD1. The CDR3 loop spans 15 amino acids. The germline CDR1 and CDR2 sequences are MNHEY and SVGAGI. The ends lost 2 bases at V and 7 bases at J; junction bases unmatched: 11. In nucleotides, the CDR3 is TGTGCCAGCAGTTACGAGGCAGGGGGTCTTAGGGAGCAGTACTTC. Amino acids: CASSYEAGGLREQYF.

This clonotype was found many times. This chain joins TRBV18 and TRBJ2-5, with unresolved D. Trimming cost V 3 bases and J 5 bases, with 7 bases left between them. The CDR3 totals 12 residues. Germline V gene lookup returns CDR1 KGHSH and CDR2 LQKENI. CDR3 loop: CASSPRMETQYF. DNA of the CDR3: TGTGCCAGCTCACCGCGTATGGAGACCCAGTACTTC.

The chain couples TRBV6-5 to TRBJ2-3; D is uncertain. Germline CDR1 reads MNHEY; CDR2 reads SVGAGI. The V end was cut by 4 bases, the J end by 5 bases, with 10 bases between. The CDR3 contains 13 residues. CDR3 sequence: CASSSTWRDTQYF. CDR3 in DNA: TGTGCCAGCAGTTCCACATGGAGAGATACGCAGTATTTT.

The chain carries TRBV4-2 and TRBJ1-5; D is undetermined. Germline CDR1 and CDR2: LGHNA and YNFKEQ. V was clipped by 0 bases and J by 9 bases, with 9 bases between them. The CDR3 extends over 13 amino acids. The CDR3 coding sequence is TGTGCCAGCAGCCAAGATCGTGGGTCGCCCCAGCATTTT. It codes for CASSQDRGSPQHF.

CDR3 loop: CASSAENLGNEKLFF. The CDR3 DNA is TGTGCCAGCAGCGCAGAGAACTTGGGTAATGAAAAACTGTTTTTT. The chain is built from TRBV7-9 and TRBJ1-4, with no clear D. The germline gives CDR1 SEHNR, CDR2 FQNEAQ (reference sequence). V shed 5 bases and J shed 4 bases, with 14 bases lying between them. The CDR3 runs 15 residues.

In this sample, this clonotype turned up a few times. This chain joins TRBV20-1 and TRBJ2-1; tentatively, D is TRBD1 (6 bases). The germline gives CDR1 DFQATT, CDR2 SNEGSKA (reference sequence). Trimming shortened V by 5 bases and J by 8 bases, and 16 bases separated the two germline ends. The CDR3 is 13 residues long. The CDR3 sequence: CSADRQAGDEQFF. CDR3 bases: TGCAGTGCTGATAGACAGGCCGGGGATGAGCAGTTCTTC.

The genes are TRBV9 and TRBJ2-1; D is perhaps TRBD1 (6 bases). This CDR3 has 15 amino acids. Germline-derived CDR1 and CDR2 are SGDLS and YYNGEE. V lost 0 bases to trimming and J lost 9 bases, with 16 bases between them. The CDR3 loop reads CASSVGGRGGGEQFF. In nucleotides, the CDR3 is TGTGCCAGCAGCGTAGGGGGCAGGGGTGGCGGTGAGCAGTTCTTC.

This clonotype has a handful of counts. The junction shows a germline mismatch at one end, possibly a read error. The V gene is TRBV7-2, the J gene TRBJ2-5; no clear D gene. This CDR3 has 15 amino acids. Germline V CDR1 and CDR2: SGHTA, FQGNSA. The DNA of the CDR3 is TGTGCCAGCAGCTTGGCTCCCACGTACCAAAAGACCCAGTACTTC. This gives the protein CASSLAPTYQKTQYF. The full variable domain, in which reference TRBV7-2 and TRBJ2-5 provide the parts outside the CDR3, is GAGVSQSPSNKVTEKGKDVELRCDPISGHTALYWYRQSLGQGLEFLIYFQGNSAPDKSGLPSDRFSAERTGGSVSTLTIQRTQQEDSAVYLCASSLAPTYQKTQYFGPGTRLLVL.

The chain carries TRBV18 and TRBJ1-2; the D is unclear. Trimming left V 3 bases short and J 8 bases short, with 13 bases between. The CDR3 length is 13 residues. The germline V gene has CDR1 KGHSH and CDR2 LQKENI. The CDR3 region is CASSPRKQQGYTF. In nucleotides, the CDR3 is TGTGCCAGCTCACCGCGGAAACAGCAGGGCTACACCTTC.

In this sample, this clonotype turned up many times. The chain is built from TRBV6-2 or TRBV6-3 and TRBJ2-6; tentatively, D is TRBD1 (5 bases). Germline loops: CDR1 MNHEY, CDR2 SVGEGT. V was cut by 6 bases and J by 10 bases, with 16 bases left in between. The CDR3 has 14 residues. The CDR3 sequence is CASSRTTDANVLTF. For the CDR3, the DNA is TGTGCCAGCAGCCGGACGACAGATGCGAACGTCCTGACTTTC.

This sequence joins TRBV12-3 or TRBV12-4 and TRBJ1-2; maybe TRBD1 (5 bases). Between the trimmed V and J ends, which lost 2 bases and 8 bases, there was a span of 9 bases. The CDR3 is 12 residues long. The CDR3 loop reads CASSLSGFGYTF. Written as DNA, the CDR3 is TGTGCCAGCAGTTTATCAGGGTTCGGCTACACCTTC.

This clonotype was detected only a few times. V gene TRBV19 combines with J gene TRBJ2-1; 9 positions match TRBD1. The germline CDR1 and CDR2 sequences are LNHDA and SQIVND (reference sequence). Trimming cost V 2 bases and J 7 bases; bases outside gene matches: 9. CDR3 length equals 16 residues. The CDR3 is CASSILPGQGKNEQFF. In DNA, the CDR3 is TGTGCCAGTAGTATACTACCGGGACAGGGAAAGAATGAGCAGTTCTTC.

The chain uses TRBV5-1 and TRBJ2-3, with 7 positions matching TRBD1. CDR1 is SGHRS and CDR2 is YFSETQ in the germline V gene. CDR3 length: 15 amino acids. V was clipped by 4 bases and J by 13 bases; unmatched bases: 18. The CDR3 DNA reads as TGCGCCAGCAGCCGGTTGTCGGCCGGGACAGTCTTAAAGTATTTT. Its protein is CASSRLSAGTVLKYF.

V is TRBV28 and J is TRBJ1-2; tentatively, D is TRBD1 (5 bases). The germline gives CDR1 MDHEN, CDR2 SYDVKM. This CDR3 is built from 12 residues. Trimming took 4 bases from V and 8 from J, leaving 11 bases between them. DNA of the CDR3: TGTGCCAGCAGTTCAGGGACGATGGGCTACACCTTC. Translation: CASSSGTMGYTF.

This clonotype was observed many times. The rearrangement joins TRBV25-1 to TRBJ2-1, with 11 positions matching TRBD2. CDR1 and CDR2 (germline): MGHDK, SYGVNS. Germline trimming cut 4 bases from V and 2 bases from J; bases unmatched to any gene: 4. CDR3 length equals 16 residues. CDR3 nucleotides: TGTGCCAGCAGTGCCCCGGGACTAGCGGCCTACAATGAGCAGTTCTTC. Protein product: CASSAPGLAAYNEQFF.

There are a few counts of this clonotype. The chain employs TRBV9 and TRBJ2-4; no definite D call. This CDR3 comprises 15 residues. Germline assignment: CDR1 SGDLS and CDR2 YYNGEE. Between the trimmed V and J ends, which lost 0 bases and 0 bases, there was a span of 7 bases. The CDR3 region has the DNA TGTGCCAGCAGCGTAGACGGTTTAGCCAAAAACATTCAGTACTTC. Its protein product is CASSVDGLAKNIQYF.

The table lists this clonotype with a few counts. The DNA for the CDR3 is TGCAGTGCTAGGGGCGGCGCGAGCAATCAGCCCCAGCATTTT. Amino acid sequence: CSARGGASNQPQHF. This chain connects TRBV20-1 to TRBJ1-5; D remains unclear. Trimming took 3 bases from V and 1 from J, leaving 10 bases between them. The CDR3 totals 14 residues. From germline, CDR1 is DFQATT and CDR2 SNEGSKA (reference sequence).

This clonotype has just a few counts. V gene TRBV6-1 combines with J gene TRBJ2-6; TRBD1 agrees at 7 bases. In germline, CDR1 is MNHNS, CDR2 SASEGT. The CDR3 sequence is 14 residues long. J lost 2 bases, V lost 5 bases, and 0 bases had no gene match. CDR3 loop: CASSRGPGANVLTF. Here the CDR3 DNA reads TGTGCCAGCAGTAGGGGGCCTGGGGCCAACGTCCTGACTTTC.

This clonotype was picked up a small number of times. The chain uses TRBV7-9 and TRBJ1-2; 8 positions match TRBD1. V trimming: 4 bases; J trimming: 4 bases; junction bases outside the gene matches: 5. CDR3 length: 14 amino acids. Germline CDR1 and CDR2: SEHNR and FQNEAQ (reference sequence). The CDR3 sequence is CASSYATGGYGYTF. CDR3 sequence (DNA): TGTGCCAGCAGCTACGCAACAGGGGGCTATGGCTACACCTTC.

This chain connects TRBV5-4 to TRBJ2-1; no reliable D call. The CDR3 is made up of 11 amino acids. CDR1 and CDR2 from the germline V gene are SGHNT and YYREEE (reference sequence). V was pared by 0 bases and J by 9 bases, with 4 bases between. The CDR3 sequence: CASSLELEQFF. For the CDR3, the DNA is TGTGCCAGCAGCTTGGAGCTTGAGCAGTTCTTC.